A single sample is the source of the 19 T cell receptor beta chains below, sequenced in a study of OX40 agonist ivuxolimab in advanced cancers. TCRdb's copy holds only in-frame clones and misses some; the assay was immunoSEQ multiplex PCR. Of roughly 150,000 clones listed, roughly 94% are singletons. The input for sequencing was CD4+ or CD8+ T cells sorted from blood, taken in a trial of the OX40 agonist ivuxolimab. The receptor set was obtained from an adult with an advanced solid tumor such as melanoma, head and neck, liver or kidney cancer.

The CDR3 nucleotides read TGTGCCAGCAGCACCAGCCAGGGTTTGGGTGAAAAACTGTTTTTT. Amino acids: CASSTSQGLGEKLFF. The chain carries TRBV5-4 and TRBJ1-4, with D perhaps TRBD1 (5 bases). In germline, CDR1 is SGHNT, CDR2 YYREEE (reference sequence). V gave up 4 bases and J gave up 7 bases, with 17 bases separating them. This CDR3 has 15 amino acids. The variable domain in full, completed from reference TRBV5-4 and TRBJ1-4, reads ETGVTQSPTHLIKTRGQQVTLRCSSQSGHNTVSWYQQALGQGPQFIFQYYREEENGRGNFPPRFSGLQFPNYSSELNVNALELDDSALYLCASSTSQGLGEKLFFGSGTQLSVL.

This chain links TRBV18 with TRBJ1-1; tentative D call: TRBD1 (6 bases). Trimming removed 4 bases at V and 4 bases at J, with 16 bases between. CDR3 size: 15 residues. The germline V gene has CDR1 KGHSH and CDR2 LQKENI. The CDR3 DNA is TGTGCCAGCTCACTTATCTTAGGGGGGGGCACTGAAGCTTTCTTT. Translating gives CASSLILGGGTEAFF. Complete variable domain (other parts from reference TRBV18 and TRBJ1-1): NAGVMQNPRHLVRRRGQEARLRCSPMKGHSHVYWYRQLPEEGLKFMVYLQKENIIDESGMPKERFSAEFPKEGPSILRIQQVVRGDSAAYFCASSLILGGGTEAFFGQGTRLTVV.

The chain couples TRBV11-2 to TRBJ1-5; the D is unclear. This CDR3 spans 15 amino acids. V gave up 2 bases and J gave up 2 bases, with 10 bases separating them. Germline V gene lookup returns CDR1 SGHAT and CDR2 FQNNGV. This chain's CDR3 is CASSLLPGRNQPQHF. The CDR3 DNA is TGTGCCAGCAGCTTATTGCCCGGGCGCAATCAGCCCCAGCATTTT.

This sequence joins TRBV28 and TRBJ2-2; the match to TRBD1 covers 9 bases. J lost 5 bases, V lost 4 bases, and 5 bases had no gene match. The CDR3 contains 15 residues. CDR1 is MDHEN, CDR2 SYDVKM, per germline. As DNA, the CDR3 is TGTGCCAGCAGTTCGGACAGGGGAAGAACCGGGGAGCTGTTTTTT. It specifies CASSSDRGRTGELFF.

This clone occurred once. The chain uses TRBV28 and TRBJ1-5; D not resolved. The V end was cut by 10 bases, the J end by 3 bases, with 13 bases between. The CDR3 covers 13 residues. Germline V CDR1 and CDR2: MDHEN, SYDVKM. The CDR3 bases are TGTGCCACCTCGGAAGATAACAATCAGCCCCAGCATTTT. As protein: CATSEDNNQPQHF.

The rearrangement joins TRBV5-1 to TRBJ2-1, with a possible D match to TRBD1 (5 bases). With 0 bases removed from V and 1 base from J, the gap between germline ends came to 8 bases. The CDR3 runs 15 residues. CDR1 is SGHRS and CDR2 is YFSETQ in the germline V gene. For the CDR3, the DNA is TGCGCCAGCAGCTTGGAGGGGCCTTCCTACAATGAGCAGTTCTTC. It codes for CASSLEGPSYNEQFF.

This clone has just one count. The chain employs TRBV11-2 and TRBJ1-1; tentative D call: TRBD1 (6 bases). CDR3 length: 15 residues. CDR1 SGHAT and CDR2 FQNNGV come from the germline V gene. The germline V and J ends were trimmed by 5 bases and 4 bases, with 17 bases remaining between them. The CDR3 here is CASSTLQGRFTEAFF. CDR3 nucleotide sequence: TGTGCCAGCAGCACCTTACAGGGACGGTTCACTGAAGCTTTCTTT.

The CDR3 DNA is TGCGCCAGCAGCCCCGCCTTTAGGGGGAGGAACACTGAAGCTTTCTTT. Its protein is CASSPAFRGRNTEAFF. V usage is TRBV5-1 and J usage is TRBJ1-1; TRBD1 might be the D (6 bases). The V end was cut by 4 bases, the J end by 1 base, with 17 bases between. The CDR3 is 16 amino acids. Germline V gene data show CDR1 as SGHRS and CDR2 as YFSETQ.

The chain carries TRBV7-6 and TRBJ2-1, with a weak D call TRBD1 (6 bases). The CDR3 contains 13 residues. V lost 5 bases and J lost 4, with 9 bases in between. From germline, CDR1 is SGHVS and CDR2 FNYEAQ. CDR3 sequence (DNA): TGTGCCAGCAGCGTCGGACAGTACAATGAGCAGTTCTTC. The encoded protein is CASSVGQYNEQFF.

The chain combines TRBV10-1 with TRBJ2-3; TRBD1 matches 7 bases. Germline CDR1 WNHNN, CDR2 SYGVQD (reference sequence). This CDR3 has 16 residues. The J segment lost 0 bases and the V segment lost 6 bases, leaving 9 bases of the junction unmatched. The CDR3 sequence: CASSDGQDSSTDTQYF. In DNA form, the CDR3 reads TGCGCCAGCAGCGACGGACAGGATTCTAGCACAGATACGCAGTATTTT.

The V gene is TRBV6-5, the J gene TRBJ1-2; 12 positions match TRBD1. CDR3 length equals 15 residues. Germline trimming cut 6 bases from V and 7 bases from J; bases unmatched to any gene: 9. Germline assignment: CDR1 MNHEY and CDR2 SVGAGI. The chain's CDR3 is CASSGDRGRVAGYTF. In DNA form, the CDR3 reads TGTGCCAGCAGCGGGGACAGGGGGCGCGTAGCTGGCTACACCTTC.

This chain connects TRBV10-3 to TRBJ2-5, with 7 bases fitting TRBD1. This CDR3 region has 13 residues. The ends lost 8 bases at V and 1 base at J; junction bases unmatched: 4. Germline V gives CDR1 ENHRY, CDR2 SYGVKD. Here the CDR3 DNA reads TGTGCCATCGAAGGGACAGTCCAAGAGACCCAGTACTTC. Amino acids: CAIEGTVQETQYF.

The J gene is TRBJ1-5, the V gene TRBV15; possible D gene TRBD1, 6 bases. Germline V gene data show CDR1 as LNHNV and CDR2 as YYDKDF (reference sequence). The V end lost 1 base, the J end lost 7 bases, and 23 bases lay between the germline ends. The CDR3 loop spans 18 amino acids. In nucleotides, the CDR3 is TGTGCCACCAGCAGAGGAACAGGGACGCCCCTAAGGGGACAGCCCCAGCATTTT. Encoded protein: CATSRGTGTPLRGQPQHF. Combining the CDR3 with reference TRBV15 and TRBJ1-5 gives the whole variable domain DAMVIQNPRYQVTQFGKPVTLSCSQTLNHNVMYWYQQKSSQAPKLLFHYYDKDFNNEADTPDNFQSRRPNTSFCFLDIRSPGLGDTAMYLCATSRGTGTPLRGQPQHFGDGTRLSIL.

This chain uses TRBV5-4 with TRBJ2-5, with TRBD2 identical over 7 bases. In germline, CDR1 is SGHNT, CDR2 YYREEE (reference sequence). The CDR3 loop spans 14 amino acids. Trimming removed 4 bases from V and 5 bases from J; junction bases left unmatched: 8. DNA for the CDR3: TGTGCCAGCAGCCCCCGCGGGGGTGGCGAGACCCAGTACTTC. Translation: CASSPRGGGETQYF.

V usage is TRBV19 and J usage is TRBJ1-2; possibly TRBD1 for D (5 bases). The CDR3 spans 15 residues. Per the germline V gene, CDR1 is LNHDA and CDR2 is SQIVND (reference sequence). Trimming stripped 3 bases from V and 2 bases from J, with 13 bases between. The CDR3 sequence: CASSIFQGSNYGYTF. The CDR3 DNA sequence: TGTGCCAGTAGTATCTTTCAGGGCAGCAACTATGGCTACACCTTC.

The chain employs TRBV7-2 and TRBJ2-1; 10 positions match TRBD1. V lost 8 bases to trimming and J lost 3 bases; unmatched junction nucleotides: 13. Germline V gives CDR1 SGHTA, CDR2 FQGNSA. The CDR3 contains 17 residues. The CDR3 here is CASAAQSGTGDYNEQFF. CDR3 in DNA: TGTGCCAGCGCAGCACAATCGGGGACAGGGGACTACAATGAGCAGTTCTTC.

This clone was observed a single time. The chain has TRBV6-5 and TRBJ2-7; D remains unclear. The CDR3 length is 16 residues. V lost 2 bases, J lost 0 bases, and 14 bases lay in between. Germline V gene sequence: CDR1 MNHEY, CDR2 SVGAGI. The CDR3 loop is CASSYASVKSSYEQYF. In DNA, the CDR3 is TGTGCCAGCAGTTACGCGAGCGTTAAAAGCTCCTACGAGCAGTACTTC.

The rearrangement joins TRBV10-3 to TRBJ1-1; tentative D call: TRBD1 (6 bases). The V end was cut by 5 bases, the J end by 3 bases, with 16 bases between. CDR1 and CDR2 (germline): ENHRY, SYGVKD. This CDR3 contains 15 residues. Here the CDR3 DNA reads TGTGCCATCAGTTCCAGATCAGGGGCCGACACTGAAGCTTTCTTT. It yields the protein CAISSRSGADTEAFF.

The chain carries TRBV6-6 and TRBJ1-1; 7 nucleotides agree with TRBD1. CDR1 is MNHNY and CDR2 is SVGAGI in the germline V gene (reference sequence). The CDR3 contains 13 residues. After removal of 5 bases from V and 4 bases from J, the junction contained 4 bases not matched to a gene. The CDR3 nucleotides are TGTGCCAGCAGTCGACAGGGCGGCACTGAAGCTTTCTTT. It specifies CASSRQGGTEAFF.